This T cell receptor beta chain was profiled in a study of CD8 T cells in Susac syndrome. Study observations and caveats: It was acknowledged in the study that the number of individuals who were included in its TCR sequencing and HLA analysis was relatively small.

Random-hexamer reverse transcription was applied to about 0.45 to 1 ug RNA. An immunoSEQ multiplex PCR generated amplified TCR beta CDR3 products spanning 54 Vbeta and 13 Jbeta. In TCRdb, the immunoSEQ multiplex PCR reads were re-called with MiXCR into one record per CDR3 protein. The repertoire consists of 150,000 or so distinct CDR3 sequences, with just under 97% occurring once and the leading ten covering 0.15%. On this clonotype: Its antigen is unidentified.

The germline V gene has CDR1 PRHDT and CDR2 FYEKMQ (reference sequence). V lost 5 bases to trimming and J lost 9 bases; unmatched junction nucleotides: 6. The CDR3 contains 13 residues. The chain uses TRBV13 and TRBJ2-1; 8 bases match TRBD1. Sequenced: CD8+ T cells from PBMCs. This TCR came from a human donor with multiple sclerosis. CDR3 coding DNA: TGTGCCAGCAGCCTGGGACAGGCGGGTGAGCAGTTCTTC. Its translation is CASSLGQAGEQFF.